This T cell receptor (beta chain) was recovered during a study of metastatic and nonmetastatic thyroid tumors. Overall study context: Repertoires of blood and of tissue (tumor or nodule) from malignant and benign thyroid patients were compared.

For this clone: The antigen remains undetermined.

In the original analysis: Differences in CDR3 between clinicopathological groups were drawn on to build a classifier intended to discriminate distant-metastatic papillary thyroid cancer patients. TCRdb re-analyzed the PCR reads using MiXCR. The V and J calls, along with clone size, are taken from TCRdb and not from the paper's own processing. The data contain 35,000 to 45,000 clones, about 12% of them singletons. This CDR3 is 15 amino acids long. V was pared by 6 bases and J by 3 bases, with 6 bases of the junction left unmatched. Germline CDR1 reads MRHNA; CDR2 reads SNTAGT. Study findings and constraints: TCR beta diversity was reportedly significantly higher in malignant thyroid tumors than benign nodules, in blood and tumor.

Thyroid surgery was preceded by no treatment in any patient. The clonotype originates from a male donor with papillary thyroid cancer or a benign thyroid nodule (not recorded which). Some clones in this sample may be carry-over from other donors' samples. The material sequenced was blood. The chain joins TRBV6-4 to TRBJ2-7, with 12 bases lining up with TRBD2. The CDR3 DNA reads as TGTGCCAGCAGCGCAGGACTAGCGGGGTTCTACGAGCAGTACTTC. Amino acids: CASSAGLAGFYEQYF.